This T cell receptor (beta chain) was retrieved from a study of neoadjuvant nivolumab and ipilimumab in lung cancer. V was pared by 4 bases and J by 8 bases, with 10 bases of the junction left unmatched. CDR1 and CDR2 from the germline V gene are SEHNR and FQNEAQ (reference sequence). The CDR3 covers 16 residues. Method: immunoSEQ multiplex PCR; TCRdb's copy keeps in-frame clones and lacks some. The sample has about 10,000 clones, approximately 71% seen once; the top ten hold approximately 7.5%. The source was tumor tissue, collected after neoadjuvant nivolumab, alone or with ipilimumab, at or shortly before surgery. The TCR was taken from an adult with non-small cell lung cancer. Some clones in this sample may be carry-over from other donors' samples. The rearrangement uses TRBV7-9 and TRBJ1-6, with 8 bases matching TRBD1. The CDR3 sequence is CASSSVWQGADSPLHF. The DNA of the CDR3 is TGTGCCAGCAGCTCCGTTTGGCAGGGGGCTGATTCACCCCTCCACTTT. The full variable domain, rest sourced from reference TRBV7-9 and TRBJ1-6, is DTGVSQNPRHKITKRGQNVTFRCDPISEHNRLYWYRQTLGQGPEFLTYFQNEAQLEKSRLLSDRFSAERPKGSFSTLEIQRTEQGDSAMYLCASSSVWQGADSPLHFGNGTRLTVT.